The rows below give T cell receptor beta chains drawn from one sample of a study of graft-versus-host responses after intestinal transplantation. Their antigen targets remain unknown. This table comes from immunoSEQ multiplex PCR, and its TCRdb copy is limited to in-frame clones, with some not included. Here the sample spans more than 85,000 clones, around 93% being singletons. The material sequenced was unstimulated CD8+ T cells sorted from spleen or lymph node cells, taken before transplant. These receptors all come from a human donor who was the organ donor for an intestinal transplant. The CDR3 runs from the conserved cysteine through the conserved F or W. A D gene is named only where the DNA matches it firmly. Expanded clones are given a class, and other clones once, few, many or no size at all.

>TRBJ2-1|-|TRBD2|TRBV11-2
TGTGCCAGCAGCCCACTTGCGGGGGGATCCTACAATGAGCAGTTCTTC
CASSPLAGGSYNEQFF
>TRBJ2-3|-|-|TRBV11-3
TGTGCCAGCAGCTTAGGAGGACTTGACACAGATACGCAGTATTTT
CASSLGGLDTDTQYF
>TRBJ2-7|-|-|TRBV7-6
TGTGCCAGCAGCCCGTGGGGCTACGAGAGCTCCTACGAGCAGTACTTC
CASSPWGYESSYEQYF
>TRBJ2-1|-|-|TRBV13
TGTGCCAGCAGCGGAACTCCCGGGACATCCGACAATGAGCAGTTCTTC
CASSGTPGTSDNEQFF
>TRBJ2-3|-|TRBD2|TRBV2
TGTGCCAGCCAAAATGTAGCGGGAAGAGATACGCGGTATTTT
CASQNVAGRDTRYF
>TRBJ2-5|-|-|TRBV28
TGTGCCAGCAGTTTAAGTGGGGGGTACCAAGAGACCCAGTACTTC
CASSLSGGYQETQYF
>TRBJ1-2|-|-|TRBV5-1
TGCGCCAGCAGCGTTAGAGGGGGAGAGAACTATGGCTACACCTTC
CASSVRGGENYGYTF
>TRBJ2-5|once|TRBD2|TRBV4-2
TGTGCCAGCAGCCAAGGCACTAGCGCCGAAGAGACCCAGTACTTC
CASSQGTSAEETQYF
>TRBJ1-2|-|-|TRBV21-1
TGTGCCAGCAGCAAATTGGACAGGGGTAGTTGTGGCTACACCTTC
CASSKLDRGSCGYTF
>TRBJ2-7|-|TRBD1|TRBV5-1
TGCGCCAGCAGCTTGAGGACAGGGCCCAACGAGCAGTACTTC
CASSLRTGPNEQYF
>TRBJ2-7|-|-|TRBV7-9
TGTGCCAGCAGCTTAGGGGGCGCGCAGCAGTACTTC
CASSLGGAQQYF
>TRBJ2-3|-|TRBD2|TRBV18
TGTGCCAGCTCGGTGGTTGGACCCGGGACTAGCGGGGGGATCGGCACAGATACGCAGTATTTT
CASSVVGPGTSGGIGTDTQYF
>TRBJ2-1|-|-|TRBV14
TGTGCCAGCAGCTACGCGGACTCAGGTGGGCAGTTCTTC
CASSYADSGGQFF
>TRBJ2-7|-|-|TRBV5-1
TGCGCCAGCAGCCTGTCTAGCGAATTCCCCTACGAGCAGTACTTC
CASSLSSEFPYEQYF
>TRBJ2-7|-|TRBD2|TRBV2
TGTGCCAGCAGGGAAGCGGGAGGAGGGGACTACGAGCAGTACTTC
CASREAGGGDYEQYF
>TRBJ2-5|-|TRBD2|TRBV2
TGCAGTGGGACTAGCGGGGAGGAGACCCAGTACTTC
CSGTSGEETQYF
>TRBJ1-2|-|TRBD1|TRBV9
TGTGCCAGCAGCGAAACAGGGGACCCTAACTATGGCTACACCTTC
CASSETGDPNYGYTF
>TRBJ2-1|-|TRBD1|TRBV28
TGTGCCAGCAGCGGACAGGGGGCTCGTATGTGGGGTGAGCAGTTCTTC
CASSGQGARMWGEQFF
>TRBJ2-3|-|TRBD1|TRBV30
TGTGCCTGGAGAGCGAGAGACAGGGAGTACACAGATACGCAGTATTTT
CAWRARDREYTDTQYF
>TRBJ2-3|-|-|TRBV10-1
TGCGCCAGCAGGGGTCTTTTAGCTACTACGCAGTATTTT
CASRGLLATTQYF
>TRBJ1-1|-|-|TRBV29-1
TGCAGCCTCCCCGGGACAGAAGCTTTCTTT
CSLPGTEAFF
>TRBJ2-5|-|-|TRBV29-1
TGCAGCGTTGAAGAGGGCCAGGAGACAGCAGTTTCGGAGACCCAGTACTTC
CSVEEGQETAVSETQYF